The clone carrying this T cell receptor (beta chain) came up a few times. Its antigen is still unknown. The sample is drawn from a study of cytotoxic CD8 clonotypes in ibrutinib-treated CLL. Study background: Responses: approximately 25 partial, 2 complete; after median roughly 68 months, around 15 stayed remitted, some twelve progressed. It was after a median approximately eleven months of treatment, range 6 to 36, that response samples were taken. Averaging across samples gave approximately 260,000 productive templates and around 90,000 productive rearrangements. Study conclusions and caveats: The study found clonality rose at ibrutinib response, then fell toward baseline at progression.

Germline loops: CDR1 MGHRA, CDR2 YSYEKL. CDR3 length: 15 residues. Trimming shortened V by 1 base and J by 5 bases, and 13 bases separated the two germline ends. The data were produced by immunoSEQ multiplex PCR, yet TCRdb's version contains in-frame clones alone and is incomplete. The sample contains some 150,000 clones, about 84% of which appear only once. The rearrangement uses TRBV4-1 and TRBJ2-3; D ambiguous. The TCR originated in a human donor with chronic lymphocytic leukemia. The sample was PBMCs, taken after 36 months of ibrutinib treatment. The CDR3 nucleotides are TGCGCCAGCAGCCAAGGTCCTCCTCCTCAAGATACGCAGTATTTT. Translation: CASSQGPPPQDTQYF.